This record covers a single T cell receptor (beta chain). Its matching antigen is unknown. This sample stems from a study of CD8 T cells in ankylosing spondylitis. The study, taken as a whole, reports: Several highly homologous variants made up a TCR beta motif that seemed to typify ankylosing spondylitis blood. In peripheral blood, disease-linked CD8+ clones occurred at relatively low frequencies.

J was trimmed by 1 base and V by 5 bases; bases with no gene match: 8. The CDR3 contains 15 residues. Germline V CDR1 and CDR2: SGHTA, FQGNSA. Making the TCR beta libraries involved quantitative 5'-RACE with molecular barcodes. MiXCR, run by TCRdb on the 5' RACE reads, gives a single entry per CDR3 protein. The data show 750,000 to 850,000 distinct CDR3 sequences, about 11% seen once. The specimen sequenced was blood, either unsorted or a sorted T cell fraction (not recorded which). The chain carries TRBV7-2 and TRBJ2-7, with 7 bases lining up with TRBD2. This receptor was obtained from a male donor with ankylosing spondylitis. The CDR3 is CASSKGGQASYEQYF. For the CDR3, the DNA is TGTGCCAGCAGCAAGGGAGGGCAGGCGTCCTACGAGCAGTACTTC.